These 19 T cell receptor beta chains came from one sample sequenced in a study of shared clonotypes between healthy human individuals. CD45RO negativity and positive selection for CCR7 defined naive CD8 cells, a population that excluded terminally differentiated effector memory CD45RA+ cells. Method: immunoSEQ multiplex PCR; TCRdb's copy keeps in-frame clones and lacks some. Among about 700,000 clones, around 90% were seen once, and the ten largest hold 24%. Material: naive CD8+ T cells sorted from blood. The receptors originated from a man aged 30 to 45 in good health.

J is TRBJ1-4 and V is TRBV4-3, with a weak D call TRBD1 (5 bases). With 1 base removed from V and 7 bases from J, the gap between germline ends came to 7 bases. The CDR3 consists of 13 residues. CDR1 is LGHNA, CDR2 YSLEER, per germline. The CDR3 sequence is CASSQGGGEKLFF. The CDR3 DNA reads TGCGCCAGCAGCCAAGGGGGCGGTGAAAAACTGTTTTTT.

V is TRBV19 and J is TRBJ1-1; 9 bases map to TRBD1. The J segment lost 3 bases and the V segment lost 4 bases, leaving 9 bases of the junction unmatched. This CDR3 region has 16 residues. CDR1 and CDR2 from the germline V gene are LNHDA and SQIVND (reference sequence). CDR3 bases: TGTGCCAGTAGTACATTGAAGGGACAGGGCGACACTGAAGCTTTCTTT. Translation: CASSTLKGQGDTEAFF.

The J gene is TRBJ2-5, the V gene TRBV5-1; 9 nucleotides match TRBD1. Trimming cost V 4 bases and J 4 bases; bases outside gene matches: 8. The length of the CDR3 is 15 residues. Germline CDR1 is SGHRS and CDR2 is YFSETQ. As DNA, the CDR3 is TGCGCCAGCAGCGAACAACCGGGACAGGGAGAGACCCAGTACTTC. This codes for CASSEQPGQGETQYF.

The V call is TRBV29-1, the J call TRBJ2-3; D may match TRBD1 or TRBD2 (6 bases each). CDR1 is SQVTM, CDR2 ANQGSEA, per germline. The CDR3 is made up of 15 amino acids. V was clipped by 1 base and J by 2 bases, with 13 bases between them. The CDR3 DNA is TGCAGCGTTGAAGGCGGGGACACCTCCACAGATACGCAGTATTTT. It encodes CSVEGGDTSTDTQYF.

The chain's CDR3 is CASSPRGDRETYNEQFF. The DNA for the CDR3 is TGTGCCAGCAGCCCAAGGGGTGACAGAGAGACCTACAATGAGCAGTTCTTC. This sequence joins TRBV7-9 and TRBJ2-1, with D perhaps TRBD1 (5 bases). The CDR3 is made up of 17 amino acids. Trimming took 5 bases from V and 2 from J, leaving 19 bases between them. In germline, CDR1 is SEHNR, CDR2 FQNEAQ (reference sequence).

The chain employs TRBV9 and TRBJ2-4, with 13 bases lining up with TRBD2. The CDR3 spans 17 residues. The germline gives CDR1 SGDLS, CDR2 YYNGEE. V dropped 4 bases and J dropped 8; count of bases not matched to a gene: 12. The CDR3, as DNA: TGTGCCAGCAGCCCGACGTCCGGGACTAGCGGGGCCGACATTCAGTACTTC. The encoded protein is CASSPTSGTSGADIQYF.

This clone was observed a handful of times. V usage is TRBV19 and J usage is TRBJ2-1; 9 bases map to TRBD2. Germline CDR1 LNHDA, CDR2 SQIVND (reference sequence). V gave up 5 bases and J gave up 2 bases; unmatched junction bases: 10. CDR3 length: 17 amino acids. CDR3 region: CASSGGTSKAAYNEQFF. The DNA for the CDR3 is TGTGCCAGTAGTGGCGGGACTAGCAAAGCTGCCTACAATGAGCAGTTCTTC.

The chain links TRBV19 to TRBJ2-7; 7 bases map to TRBD1. V lost 3 bases to trimming and J lost 0 bases; unmatched junction nucleotides: 2. Germline CDR1 and CDR2: LNHDA and SQIVND (reference sequence). This CDR3 is 14 amino acids long. This CDR3 is CASSIQGVSYEQYF. The CDR3 DNA sequence: TGTGCCAGTAGTATTCAGGGGGTCTCCTACGAGCAGTACTTC.

The genes are TRBV27 and TRBJ2-2, with a weak D call TRBD2 (5 bases). V lost 7 bases, J lost 2 bases, and 8 bases lay in between. Germline V lookup: CDR1 MNHEY, CDR2 SMNVEV (reference sequence). The CDR3 is made up of 13 amino acids. This CDR3 reads CASIRGNTGELFF. CDR3 bases: TGTGCCAGCATCCGGGGAAACACCGGGGAGCTGTTTTTT.

V usage is TRBV5-6 and J usage is TRBJ1-2, with a weak D call TRBD1 (6 bases). Deletions cut 4 bases from V and 5 bases from J, with 12 bases between. The length of the CDR3 is 13 residues. Germline V CDR1 and CDR2: SGHDT, YYEEEE. The CDR3 is CASSIGGGYGYTF. CDR3 sequence (DNA): TGTGCCAGCAGCATAGGAGGGGGGTATGGCTACACCTTC. Together with reference TRBV5-6 and TRBJ1-2, the CDR3 gives the full variable domain: DAGVTQSPTHLIKTRGQQVTLRCSPKSGHDTVSWYQQALGQGPQFIFQYYEEEERQRGNFPDRFSGHQFPNYSSELNVNALLLGDSALYLCASSIGGGYGYTFGSGTRLTVV.

Concerning this clone itself: A much larger clonotype is one base distant, so this may be a read error. V gene TRBV28 combines with J gene TRBJ2-7; 11 bases fit TRBD1. The V and J ends lost 5 bases and 3 bases, in that order; junction bases with no gene match: 3. The CDR3 is 14 amino acids. Germline values: CDR1 MDHEN, CDR2 SYDVKM. CDR3 amino acids: CASSTGTGGYEQYF. The CDR3 DNA follows: TGTGCCAGCAGTACCGGGACAGGGGGCTACGAGCAGTACTTC.

The chain couples TRBV4-3 to TRBJ2-6; D is uncertain. The ends were cut back, 0 bases at V and 0 bases at J, with 12 bases in the middle. This CDR3 contains 18 residues. CDR1 and CDR2 (germline): LGHNA, YSLEER. This CDR3 is CASSQESSVSSGANVLTF. As DNA, the CDR3 is TGCGCCAGCAGCCAAGAATCGAGTGTTAGCTCTGGGGCCAACGTCCTGACTTTC.

This clone was found once. The genes are TRBV27 and TRBJ2-1; a possible D gene is TRBD2 (5 bases). Deletions cut 3 bases from V and 0 bases from J, with 9 bases between. From germline, CDR1 is MNHEY and CDR2 SMNVEV (reference sequence). The CDR3 runs to 15 residues. CDR3 residues: CASSLAGVSYNEQFF. CDR3 DNA: TGTGCCAGCAGTTTGGCCGGGGTCTCCTACAATGAGCAGTTCTTC.

This chain links TRBV7-9 with TRBJ2-3; D gene unclear. V dropped 4 bases and J dropped 7 bases, with 6 bases sitting between them. The CDR3 has 11 amino acids. Germline CDR1 reads SEHNR; CDR2 reads FQNEAQ (reference sequence). The CDR3 sequence is CASSSQYTQYF. For the CDR3, the DNA is TGTGCCAGCAGCTCACAATATACGCAGTATTTT. Drawing the rest from reference TRBV7-9 and TRBJ2-3, the complete variable domain is DTGVSQNPRHKITKRGQNVTFRCDPISEHNRLYWYRQTLGQGPEFLTYFQNEAQLEKSRLLSDRFSAERPKGSFSTLEIQRTEQGDSAMYLCASSSQYTQYFGPGTRLTVL.

The rearrangement links TRBV18 to TRBJ1-1, with TRBD1 matching over 7 bases. V lost 3 bases, J lost 1 base, and 8 bases stayed unmatched. The CDR3 totals 16 residues. Germline-derived CDR1 and CDR2 are KGHSH and LQKENI. In DNA form, the CDR3 reads TGTGCCAGCTCACCCTCGACAGGGACGGCGAACACTGAAGCTTTCTTT. It encodes CASSPSTGTANTEAFF. Full variable domain (remainder filled in from reference TRBV18 and TRBJ1-1): NAGVMQNPRHLVRRRGQEARLRCSPMKGHSHVYWYRQLPEEGLKFMVYLQKENIIDESGMPKERFSAEFPKEGPSILRIQQVVRGDSAAYFCASSPSTGTANTEAFFGQGTRLTVV.

The chain couples TRBV15 to TRBJ2-3; 16 positions agree with TRBD2. The V gene's germline CDR1 is LNHNV and CDR2 YYDKDF (reference sequence). After removal of 4 bases from V and 14 bases from J, the junction contained 9 bases not matched to a gene. The CDR3 is made up of 15 amino acids. CDR3 sequence reads: CATSTPGTSGRGVYF. CDR3 nucleotide sequence: TGTGCCACCAGCACCCCCGGGACTAGCGGGAGGGGAGTGTATTTT.

The genes are TRBV27 and TRBJ2-3; maybe TRBD2 (6 bases). V gave up 5 bases and J gave up 0 bases, with 15 bases separating them. This CDR3 is built from 16 residues. Germline assignment: CDR1 MNHEY and CDR2 SMNVEV (reference sequence). The CDR3: CASSGPGGTSTDTQYF. DNA of the CDR3: TGTGCCAGCAGTGGACCCGGCGGGACCAGCACAGATACGCAGTATTTT.

The V and J genes are TRBV6-6 and TRBJ2-1; D may be TRBD2 (6 bases). Germline CDR1 and CDR2: MNHNY and SVGAGI (reference sequence). The CDR3 extends over 11 amino acids. Trimming took 8 bases from V and 9 from J, leaving 11 bases between them. CDR3 nucleotides: TGTGCCAGCGAGTTGGGGGGTGAGCAGTTCTTC. Its protein product is CASELGGEQFF.

The chain employs TRBV11-2 and TRBJ1-4; 7 bases line up with TRBD1. CDR3 length equals 13 residues. Germline V gene lookup returns CDR1 SGHAT and CDR2 FQNNGV. Unmatched junction bases numbered 2, after V lost 4 bases and J lost 6 bases. The CDR3, as DNA: TGTGCCAGCAGCTCCGGGACAGATGAAAAACTGTTTTTT. It codes for CASSSGTDEKLFF.